The rows below give T cell receptor beta chains drawn from one sample of a study of blood T cell repertoires in COVID-19. Data came from immunoSEQ multiplex PCR; TCRdb stores just in-frame clones and leaves some out. The table records about 67,000 clones, roughly 73% of them present only once. The sequenced material came from peripheral blood. These receptors all stem from a woman between 55 and 75 years old with acute or convalescent COVID-19. Both conserved end residues are trimmed from each CDR3.

TRBV9 | ASSVSRERGNTIY
TRBV2 | ARSSGRTYEQY
TRBV11-2 | ASSTGYNSPLH
TRBV28 | ASSLPRQAGTDTQY
TRBV5-1 | ASSPSGGNSPLH
TRBV2 | ASRGRTGTVYEKLF
TRBV19 | ASSISPGRDTDTQY
TRBV7-2 | ASSLRQGSGYT
TRBV7-8 | ASSSALRSGNTEAF
TRBV7-3 | ASSLQGQSNTEAF
TRBV11-1 | ASSLFGNTRQHT
TRBV7-9 | ASSLVGGANSPLH
TRBV12-3/TRBV12-4 | ASKWGGGETQY
TRBV30 | AWSAWRGIEAF
TRBV7-9 | ASSAGTGLYEQY
TRBV9 | ASSVVAGTYTEAF
TRBV18 | ASSPQPPGQGARGYT
TRBV5-8 | ASFKDSSYTEAF
TRBV6-5 | ASTGPGLRAEAF
TRBV9 | ASTLTSGGTDTQY
TRBV28 | ASSLGTGRAQPQH
TRBV18 | ASSPLRGYYGYT
TRBV6-2/TRBV6-3 | ASSGLAGGYYEQY
TRBV7-9 | ASSFGTGGEETQY
TRBV27 | ASSLSKGDEDEKLF
TRBV29-1 | SVSAGTYEQY
TRBV6-2/TRBV6-3 | ASSYPGTDFSGANVLT
TRBV19 | ASSLRQRVLSNQPQH
TRBV29-1 | SVEVRGGYT
TRBV7-9 | ASSLGHRGEAETQY
TRBV9 | ASSEGGLTEAF
TRBV7-9 | ASSLSFRGHGNQPQH
TRBV7-7 | ASSRWPQH
TRBV18 | ASSPRTGGNTGELF
TRBV19 | ASSIAGGETQY
TRBV19 | ASRTTGTGPPFSGNTIY
TRBV5-1 | ASSFTSGGTGELF
TRBV6-1 | ASSELAGADTQY
TRBV6-5 | ASSYFRGGASDTQY
TRBV4-1 | ASSPDRNYGYT
TRBV19 | ASSIAWTTLGGELF
TRBV7-6 | ASSSLSGTIPDTQY
TRBV14 | ASSQDRAF
TRBV7-9 | ASSFGTLRGGGELF
TRBV5-1 | ASSLAGAGRRNTQY
TRBV9 | ASSPEEGMTSGVHEQF
TRBV7-9 | ASSDRGVYSGANVLT
TRBV6-5 | ASSYGQGDEQY
TRBV14 | ASSQGAHYGYT
TRBV4-1 | ASSQGAEQLRNIQY
TRBV2 | ASTRISYEQY
TRBV18 | ASSLGQADGYT
TRBV28 | ASSSDYREKMNTEAF
TRBV27 | ASSPPGGDGYT
TRBV9 | ASSVSGGVETQY
TRBV4-3 | ASSQETPPGTTKGIQLF
TRBV9 | ASSSVDTGELF
TRBV6-5 | ASSLAGPWTDTQY
TRBV19 | ASSIGRGTGELF
TRBV5-6 | ASSQEAGYGYT